What follows describes a single TCR beta chain. Its target is not known. This entry comes from a study of T cell responses to AZD1222 COVID-19 vaccine. Study findings and constraints: Clonal diversity was possibly underestimated; the donors were predominantly white British and more often female.

This CDR3 comprises 12 residues. The germline V gene encodes CDR1 MNHEY and CDR2 SVGEGT. Trimming took 5 bases from V and 1 from J, leaving 5 bases between them. Sequencing used immunoSEQ multiplex PCR; TCRdb keeps in-frame clones, though not all of them. Of some 110,000 clones in the sample, 80% to 90% were seen once. The sequence was obtained from an adult who received the AZD1222 COVID-19 vaccine. This sequence joins TRBV6-2 or TRBV6-3 and TRBJ2-5, with D hard to call. The sample in question was peripheral blood, obtained 28 days after the second AZD1222 dose. The CDR3 nucleotides read TGTGCCAGCAGTGACCGCCAAGAGACCCAGTACTTC. Its protein product is CASSDRQETQYF.